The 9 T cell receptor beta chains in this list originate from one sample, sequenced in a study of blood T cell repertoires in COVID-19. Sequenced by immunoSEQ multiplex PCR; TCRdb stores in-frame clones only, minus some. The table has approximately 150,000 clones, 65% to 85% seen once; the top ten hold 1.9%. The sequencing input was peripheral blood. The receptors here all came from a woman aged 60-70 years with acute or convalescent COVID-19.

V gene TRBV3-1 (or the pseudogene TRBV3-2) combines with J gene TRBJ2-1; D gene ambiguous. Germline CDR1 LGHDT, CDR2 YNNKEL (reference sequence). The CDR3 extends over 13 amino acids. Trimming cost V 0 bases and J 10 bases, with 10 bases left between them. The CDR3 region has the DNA TGTGCCAGCAGCCAAGAGGTCGTCGGGGAGCAGTTCTTC. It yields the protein CASSQEVVGEQFF.

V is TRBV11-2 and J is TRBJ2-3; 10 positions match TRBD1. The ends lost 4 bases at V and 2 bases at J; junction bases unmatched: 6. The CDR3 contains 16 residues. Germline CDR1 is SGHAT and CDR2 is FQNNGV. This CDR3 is CASSYWTGGNTDTQYF. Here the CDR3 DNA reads TGTGCCAGCAGCTATTGGACAGGGGGAAACACAGATACGCAGTATTTT.

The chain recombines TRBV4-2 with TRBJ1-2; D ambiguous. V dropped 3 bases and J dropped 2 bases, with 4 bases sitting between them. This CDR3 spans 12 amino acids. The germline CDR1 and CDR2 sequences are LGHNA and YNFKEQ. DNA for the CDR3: TGTGCCAGCAGCCACAGAAACTATGGCTACACCTTC. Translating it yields CASSHRNYGYTF.

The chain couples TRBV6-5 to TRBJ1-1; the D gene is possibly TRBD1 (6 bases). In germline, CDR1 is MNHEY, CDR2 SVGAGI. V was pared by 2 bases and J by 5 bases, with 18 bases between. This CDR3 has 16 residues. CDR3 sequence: CASSYTAGRGRTEAFF. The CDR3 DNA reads TGTGCCAGCAGTTACACCGCGGGGCGGGGGCGGACTGAAGCTTTCTTT.

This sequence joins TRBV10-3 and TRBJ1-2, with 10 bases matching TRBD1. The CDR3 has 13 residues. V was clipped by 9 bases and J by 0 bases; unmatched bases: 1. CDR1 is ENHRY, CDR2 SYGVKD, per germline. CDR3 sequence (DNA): TGTGCCATGGGGACAGGGGCTAACTATGGCTACACCTTC. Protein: CAMGTGANYGYTF.

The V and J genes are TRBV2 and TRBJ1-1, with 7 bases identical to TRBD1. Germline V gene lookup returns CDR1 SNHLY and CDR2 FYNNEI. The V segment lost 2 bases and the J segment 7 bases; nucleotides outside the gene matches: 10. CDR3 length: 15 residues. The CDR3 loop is CASSEWVGRGDEAFF. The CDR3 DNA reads TGTGCCAGCAGTGAATGGGTGGGCAGGGGGGATGAAGCTTTCTTT.

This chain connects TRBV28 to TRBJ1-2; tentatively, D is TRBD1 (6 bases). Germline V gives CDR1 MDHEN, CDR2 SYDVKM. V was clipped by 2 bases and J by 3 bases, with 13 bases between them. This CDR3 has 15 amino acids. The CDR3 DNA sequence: TGTGCCAGCAGTTTACCAGGGGCCGCAGACTATGGCTACACCTTC. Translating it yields CASSLPGAADYGYTF.

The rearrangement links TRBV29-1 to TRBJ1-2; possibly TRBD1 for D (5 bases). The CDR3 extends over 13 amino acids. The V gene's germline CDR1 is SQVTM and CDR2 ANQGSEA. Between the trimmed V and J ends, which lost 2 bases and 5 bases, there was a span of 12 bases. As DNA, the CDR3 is TGCAGCGTTGAACGGGACTTGGCTTATGGCTACACCTTC. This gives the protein CSVERDLAYGYTF.

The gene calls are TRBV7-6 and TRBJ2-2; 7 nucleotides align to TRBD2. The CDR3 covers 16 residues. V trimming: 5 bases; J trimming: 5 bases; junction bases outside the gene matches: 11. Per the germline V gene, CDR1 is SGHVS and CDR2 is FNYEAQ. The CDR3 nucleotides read TGTGCCAGCAGCCCTAGGGCGGGAGTATGGACCGGGGAGCTGTTTTTT. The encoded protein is CASSPRAGVWTGELFF.